One and the same sample provided the 19 T cell receptor beta chains below, sequenced in a study of OX40 agonist ivuxolimab in advanced cancers. The library was generated by the immunoSEQ multiplex PCR assay. TCRdb re-hosts the immuneACCESS table, in-frame sequences only. Its copies lack some clones; in the studies checked, an unresolved V gene accounts for under half of them, and the cause for the rest is not known. The sample table contains about 40,000 clones; only one count was recorded for 70% to 90% of them. In total, the top ten clones hold about 15% of the sample. The source was CD4+ or CD8+ T cells sorted from blood, collected in a trial of the OX40 agonist ivuxolimab. The receptors shown here come from an adult with an advanced solid tumor such as melanoma, head and neck, liver or kidney cancer.

The chain joins TRBV14 to TRBJ2-1, with unresolved D. The V end lost 1 base, the J end lost 9 bases, and 16 bases lay between the germline ends. This CDR3 has 15 residues. Germline V gene lookup returns CDR1 SGHDN and CDR2 FVKESK. In DNA, the CDR3 is TGTGCCAGCAGCCAAGTAGGGTCCTTGAGGTTTGAGCAGTTCTTC. The encoded protein is CASSQVGSLRFEQFF.

This chain links TRBV15 with TRBJ2-4, with TRBD1 identical over 8 bases. The germline V gene encodes CDR1 LNHNV and CDR2 YYDKDF (reference sequence). The CDR3 has 14 amino acids. The V and J ends lost 1 base and 8 bases, in that order; junction bases with no gene match: 4. As DNA, the CDR3 is TGTGCCACCAGCAGAGGCAAGACAGGGGACATTCAGTACTTC. This codes for CATSRGKTGDIQYF.

This chain uses TRBV6-6 with TRBJ1-3; no clear D gene. Deletions cut 6 bases from V and 4 bases from J, with 10 bases between. This CDR3 is 13 amino acids long. Germline V gene lookup returns CDR1 MNHNY and CDR2 SVGAGI (reference sequence). CDR3 protein: CASREDGGNTIYF. Written as DNA, the CDR3 is TGTGCCAGCAGAGAGGACGGAGGAAACACCATATATTTT.

The genes are TRBV14 and TRBJ2-1; TRBD2 agrees at 8 bases. The V gene's germline CDR1 is SGHDN and CDR2 FVKESK. J was trimmed by 9 bases and V by 3 bases; bases with no gene match: 4. This CDR3 contains 13 residues. CDR3 amino acids: CASSQGLEIEQFF. CDR3 nucleotides: TGTGCCAGCAGCCAGGGACTAGAGATTGAGCAGTTCTTC.

The chain links TRBV6-1 to TRBJ1-5; D call uncertain. The germline V and J ends were trimmed by 8 bases and 7 bases, with 12 bases remaining between them. Germline V gene lookup returns CDR1 MNHNS and CDR2 SASEGT. This CDR3 is built from 12 residues. CDR3: CASGWVGQPQHF. Here the CDR3 DNA reads TGTGCCAGCGGGTGGGTAGGGCAGCCCCAGCATTTT.

This rearrangement joins TRBV30 to TRBJ1-4, with unresolved D. The CDR3 is made up of 12 amino acids. Deletions cut 5 bases from V and 1 base from J, with 5 bases between. The V gene's germline CDR1 is GTSNPN and CDR2 SVGIG (reference sequence). CDR3 residues: CAWARTNEKLFF. CDR3 nucleotides: TGTGCCTGGGCGCGAACTAATGAAAAACTGTTTTTT. The variable domain in full, with the rest retrieved from reference TRBV30 and TRBJ1-4, is SQTIHQWPATLVQPVGSPLSLECTVEGTSNPNLYWYRQAAGRGLQLLFYSVGIGQISSEVPQNLSASRPQDRQFILSSKKLLLSDSGFYLCAWARTNEKLFFGSGTQLSVL.

The J gene is TRBJ2-7, the V gene TRBV28; the D is unclear. The CDR3 contains 13 residues. Looked up from germline, CDR1 is MDHEN and CDR2 is SYDVKM. V lost 3 bases and J lost 3, with 9 bases in between. CDR3 loop: CASSFALFYEQYF. CDR3 nucleotides: TGTGCCAGCAGTTTTGCACTATTCTACGAGCAGTACTTC.

The chain employs TRBV5-6 and TRBJ1-1; D possibly corresponds to TRBD1 (6 bases). CDR1 is SGHDT and CDR2 is YYEEEE in the germline V gene. This CDR3 is 19 amino acids long. Trimming took 1 base from V and 0 from J, leaving 22 bases between them. The CDR3 DNA follows: TGTGCCAGCAGCTTGATGGAATGGCAGGGGTCAAGCATGAACACTGAAGCTTTCTTT. Protein product: CASSLMEWQGSSMNTEAFF.

By proportion, this clone is medium-sized (0.01 to 0.1%). Other DNA sequences in this sample translate to the same CDR3. Written as DNA, the CDR3 is TGTGCCATCAGTGAGTCCCCCAGGAACTATGGCTACACCTTC. Translation gives CAISESPRNYGYTF. The chain joins TRBV10-3 to TRBJ1-2; no reliable D call. Trimming pared 0 bases from V and 2 bases from J, leaving 7 bases between. CDR3 size: 14 residues. The V gene's germline CDR1 is ENHRY and CDR2 SYGVKD.

This clone was observed once. This chain connects TRBV9 to TRBJ2-7; either TRBD1 or TRBD2 may fit D (5 bases each). The germline gives CDR1 SGDLS, CDR2 YYNGEE. V was cut by 4 bases and J by 2 bases, with 13 bases left in between. This CDR3 comprises 14 residues. CDR3 loop: CASSIGTGTYEQYF. CDR3 bases: TGTGCCAGCAGCATCGGGACGGGGACCTACGAGCAGTACTTC.

The chain combines TRBV12-5 with TRBJ1-5, with D uncertain. V was trimmed by 7 bases and J by 4 bases, leaving 11 bases between them. This CDR3 has 13 amino acids. The germline V gene has CDR1 LGHNT and CDR2 FRNRAP. The CDR3 nucleotides read TGTGCTAGTGCCGGGGAGGGTAATCAGCCCCAGCATTTT. Translation: CASAGEGNQPQHF.

V is TRBV5-6 and J is TRBJ2-7; D gene unclear. CDR3 size: 12 residues. Trimming left V 3 bases short and J 0 bases short, with 4 bases between. Looked up from germline, CDR1 is SGHDT and CDR2 is YYEEEE. CDR3 region: CASSYSSYEQYF. The DNA of the CDR3 is TGTGCCAGCAGCTACAGCTCCTACGAGCAGTACTTC. The full variable domain, its missing parts supplied by reference TRBV5-6 and TRBJ2-7, is DAGVTQSPTHLIKTRGQQVTLRCSPKSGHDTVSWYQQALGQGPQFIFQYYEEEERQRGNFPDRFSGHQFPNYSSELNVNALLLGDSALYLCASSYSSYEQYFGPGTRLTVT.

The rearrangement uses TRBV7-9 and TRBJ1-2; 11 bases match TRBD1. The germline gives CDR1 SEHNR, CDR2 FQNEAQ (reference sequence). This CDR3 contains 17 residues. V was pared by 6 bases and J by 3 bases, with 12 bases of the junction left unmatched. CDR3 in amino acids: CASRSGTGGPSHYGYTF. CDR3 nucleotide sequence: TGTGCCAGCAGATCTGGGACAGGGGGTCCGAGCCACTATGGCTACACCTTC.

The chain couples TRBV9 to TRBJ2-7; 8 bases line up with TRBD2. With 3 bases clipped from V and 0 bases from J, the junction kept 5 bases outside the gene matches. The CDR3 is 15 residues long. Germline CDR1 is SGDLS and CDR2 is YYNGEE. The CDR3 reads CASSESGGSSYEQYF. The DNA for the CDR3 is TGTGCCAGCAGCGAAAGCGGGGGCTCCTCCTACGAGCAGTACTTC.

The table lists this clone with a count of one. This chain links TRBV19 with TRBJ1-1, with a tentative D call TRBD1 (5 bases). The V and J ends lost 2 bases and 2 bases respectively, with 12 bases between them. CDR3 length: 15 residues. CDR1 and CDR2 (germline): LNHDA, SQIVND (reference sequence). The CDR3 protein is CASSIRIGTNTEAFF. In DNA, the CDR3 is TGTGCCAGTAGTATAAGAATAGGGACTAACACTGAAGCTTTCTTT.

The V gene is TRBV7-3, the J gene TRBJ2-1, with a weak D call TRBD2 (6 bases). Trimming took 1 base from V and 5 from J, leaving 15 bases between them. This CDR3 spans 16 amino acids. The V gene's germline CDR1 is SGHTA and CDR2 FQGTGA. CDR3 DNA sequence: TGTGCCAGCAGCTTAAATGGGAGGAGGAGCGACAATGAGCAGTTCTTC. Translated, it gives CASSLNGRRSDNEQFF.

The chain is built from TRBV9 and TRBJ1-3; D unresolved. Trimming left V 3 bases short and J 3 bases short, with 4 bases between. Germline lookup yields CDR1 SGDLS and CDR2 YYNGEE. The CDR3 consists of 12 residues. This chain's CDR3 is CASSGSGNTIYF. The CDR3 bases are TGTGCCAGCAGCGGAAGTGGAAACACCATATATTTT.

The chain links TRBV27 to TRBJ2-2; D tentatively fits TRBD1 or TRBD2 (5 bases each). The germline V and J ends were trimmed by 3 bases and 3 bases, with 8 bases remaining between them. This CDR3 has 14 amino acids. Germline CDR1 reads MNHEY; CDR2 reads SMNVEV (reference sequence). The chain's CDR3 is CASSFGTHTGELFF. The CDR3 DNA sequence: TGTGCCAGCAGTTTTGGGACGCACACCGGGGAGCTGTTTTTT.

The chain carries TRBV25-1 and TRBJ1-5; D gene ambiguous. Per the germline V gene, CDR1 is MGHDK and CDR2 is SYGVNS. The CDR3 covers 14 residues. V lost 4 bases and J 6 bases, leaving 13 bases between the germline ends. Here the CDR3 reads CASSGMGSTQPQHF. CDR3 bases: TGTGCCAGCAGTGGAATGGGGAGTACTCAGCCCCAGCATTTT.